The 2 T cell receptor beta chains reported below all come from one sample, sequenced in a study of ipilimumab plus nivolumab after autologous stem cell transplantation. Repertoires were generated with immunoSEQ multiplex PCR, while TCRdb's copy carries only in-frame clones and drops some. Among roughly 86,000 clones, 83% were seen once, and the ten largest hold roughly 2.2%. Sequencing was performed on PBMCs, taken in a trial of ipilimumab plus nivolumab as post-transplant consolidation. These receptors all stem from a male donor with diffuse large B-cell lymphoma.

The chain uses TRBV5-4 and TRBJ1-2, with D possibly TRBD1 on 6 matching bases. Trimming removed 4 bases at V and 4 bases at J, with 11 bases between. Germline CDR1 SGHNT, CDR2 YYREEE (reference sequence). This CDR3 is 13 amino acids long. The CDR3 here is CASSPRQAYGYTF. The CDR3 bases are TGTGCCAGCAGCCCGCGACAGGCCTATGGCTACACCTTC.

CDR3 sequence (DNA): TGTGCCAGCAACGGCGGGGCTAGCACAGATACGCAGTATTTT. It is translated as CASNGGASTDTQYF. The chain carries TRBV7-3 and TRBJ2-3, with TRBD2 as a possible D gene (6 bases). V gave up 7 bases and J gave up 0 bases, with 11 bases separating them. The CDR3 spans 14 residues. Per germline, CDR1 SGHTA and CDR2 FQGTGA.